This note documents a single T cell receptor (beta chain) sequence. Germline V CDR1 and CDR2: SEHNR, FQNEAQ (reference sequence). The V gene end was trimmed by 5 bases and the J gene end by 6 bases; junction bases not matched to a gene: 6. The CDR3 has 15 residues. Some clones are missing from TCRdb's copy, which holds only in-frame ones; the method was immunoSEQ multiplex PCR. The sample lists just over 15,000 clones; roughly 82% were seen once. Treatment described: randomized to nivolumab then ipilimumab (arm A) or the reverse (arm B). From thawed PBMCs, live CD3+CD8+ cells negative for CD19 and CD56 were sorted. The sample is drawn from a study of sequential checkpoint blockade in melanoma. Turning to the study itself: Arm A got nivolumab then ipilimumab; arm B the reverse, 1:1. Maintenance nivolumab came after either treatment sequence.

The chain employs TRBV7-9 and TRBJ2-3, with TRBD1 identical over 12 bases. This TCR derives from a human donor with melanoma. The sample was CD8+ T cells sorted from blood (inferred from file names), taken from a patient given nivolumab and ipilimumab in sequence. CDR3 sequence reads: CASSIRDRGLDTQYF. CDR3 DNA sequence: TGTGCCAGCAGCATCCGGGACAGGGGGCTCGATACGCAGTATTTT.